This entry describes one T cell receptor (beta chain). Per the original data handling: Researchers report that nucleated cell counts were estimated from reference gene primer amplification. Sequenced by immunoSEQ multiplex PCR; TCRdb stores in-frame clones only, minus some. Clone size and V and J calls were adopted from that table, with D and trimming inferred from the DNA. The sample records roughly 52,000 clones, roughly four fifths being singletons. This sample was taken from a study of blood T cell repertoires in COVID-19. On the study more broadly: The samples span acute and convalescent COVID-19 from the United States, Italy and Spain. PBMCs, B-cell-depleted T cells, or T cells provided the cDNA or gDNA that made up the material.

This CDR3 has 13 amino acids. The V and J ends lost 4 bases and 3 bases respectively, with 10 bases between them. Germline CDR1 and CDR2: SGHNT and YYREEE (reference sequence). Seattle's cohort entered during active infection and was followed longitudinally. Specimen: peripheral blood. The sequence was collected from an older man with COVID-19, enrolled during active disease. The rearrangement joins TRBV5-4 to TRBJ1-1, with D possibly matching TRBD1 (6 bases). The CDR3 loop is CASSKDSYTEAFF. CDR3 in DNA: TGTGCCAGCAGCAAGGACAGTTACACTGAAGCTTTCTTT.